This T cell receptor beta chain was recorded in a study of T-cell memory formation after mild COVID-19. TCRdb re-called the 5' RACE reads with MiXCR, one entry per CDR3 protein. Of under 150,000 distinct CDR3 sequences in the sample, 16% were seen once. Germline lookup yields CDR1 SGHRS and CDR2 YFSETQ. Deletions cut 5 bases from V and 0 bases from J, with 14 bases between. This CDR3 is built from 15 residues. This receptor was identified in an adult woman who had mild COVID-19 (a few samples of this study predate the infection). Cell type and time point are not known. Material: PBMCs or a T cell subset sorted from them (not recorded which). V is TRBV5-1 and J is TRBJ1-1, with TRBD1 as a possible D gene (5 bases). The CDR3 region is CASRPGPQVNTEAFF. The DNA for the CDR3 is TGCGCCAGCAGACCGGGGCCACAGGTGAACACTGAAGCTTTCTTT.